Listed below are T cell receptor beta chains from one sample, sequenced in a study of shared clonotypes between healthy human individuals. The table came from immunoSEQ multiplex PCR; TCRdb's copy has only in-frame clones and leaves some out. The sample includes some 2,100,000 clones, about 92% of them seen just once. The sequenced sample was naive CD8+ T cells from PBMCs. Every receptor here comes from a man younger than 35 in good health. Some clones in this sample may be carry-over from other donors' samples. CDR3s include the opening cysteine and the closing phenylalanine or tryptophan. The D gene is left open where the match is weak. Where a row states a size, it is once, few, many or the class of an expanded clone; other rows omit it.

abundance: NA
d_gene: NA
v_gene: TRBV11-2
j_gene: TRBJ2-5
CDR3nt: TGTGCCAGCATAAAAGCCCCAGGGCCCGGGGAGACCCAGTACTTC
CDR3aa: CASIKAPGPGETQYF

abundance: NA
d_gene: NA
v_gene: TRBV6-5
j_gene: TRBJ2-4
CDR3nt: TGTGCCAGCAGTTACTCAGCAGAGGCCAAAAACATTCAGTACTTC
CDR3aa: CASSYSAEAKNIQYF

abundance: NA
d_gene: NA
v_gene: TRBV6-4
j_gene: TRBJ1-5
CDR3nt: TGTGCCAGCAGTGAATACAGGGTGAGCAATCAGCCCCAGCATTTT
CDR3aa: CASSEYRVSNQPQHF

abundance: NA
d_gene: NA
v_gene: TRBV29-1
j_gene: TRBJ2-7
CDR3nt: TGCAGCGTTGCCCGACAGGAGACCTACGAGCAGTACTTC
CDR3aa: CSVARQETYEQYF

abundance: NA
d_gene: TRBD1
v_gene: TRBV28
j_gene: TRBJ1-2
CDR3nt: TGTGCCAGCAGGATGACAGGGGAGGACTATGGCTACACCTTC
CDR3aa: CASRMTGEDYGYTF

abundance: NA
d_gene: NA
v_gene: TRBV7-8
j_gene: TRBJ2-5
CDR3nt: TGTGCCAGCAGCTTATGGGGGGAGACCCAGTACTTC
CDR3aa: CASSLWGETQYF

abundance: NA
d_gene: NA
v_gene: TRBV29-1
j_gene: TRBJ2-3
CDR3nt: TGCAGCGTTGAATGGCAGGTCCTCAACACAGATACGCAGTATTTT
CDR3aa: CSVEWQVLNTDTQYF

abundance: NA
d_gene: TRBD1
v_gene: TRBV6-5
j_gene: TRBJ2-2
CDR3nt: TGTGCCAGCAGTGGGACAGGGGCAGGGGAGCTGTTTTTT
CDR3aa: CASSGTGAGELFF

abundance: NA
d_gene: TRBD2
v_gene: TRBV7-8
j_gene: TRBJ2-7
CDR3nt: TGTGCCAGCAGCACTAGCGAAACCTCAACCTGGGAGCAGTACTTC
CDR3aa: CASSTSETSTWEQYF

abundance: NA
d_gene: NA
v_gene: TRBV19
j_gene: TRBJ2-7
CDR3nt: TGTGCCAGTAGTTATGACAGCGAAACCTACGAGCAGTACTTC
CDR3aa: CASSYDSETYEQYF

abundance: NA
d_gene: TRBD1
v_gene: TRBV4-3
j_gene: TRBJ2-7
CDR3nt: TGCGCCAGCAGCCCGGTCCGGACAGGGTCAACCTACGAGCAGTACTTC
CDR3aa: CASSPVRTGSTYEQYF

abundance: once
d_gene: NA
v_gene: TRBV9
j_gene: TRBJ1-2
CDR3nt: TGTGCCAGCAGCGAGCGCTCGGGCCCGACCGCCTATGGCTACACCTTC
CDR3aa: CASSERSGPTAYGYTF

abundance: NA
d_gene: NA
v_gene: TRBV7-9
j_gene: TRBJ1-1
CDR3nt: TGTGCCAGCAGCTTAGTTTGGACTCTCGGTGAAGCTTTCTTT
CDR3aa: CASSLVWTLGEAFF

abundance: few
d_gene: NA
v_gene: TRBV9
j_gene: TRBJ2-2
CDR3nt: TGTGCCAGCAGCGTAGGACGTGAGGATAACACCGGGGAGCTGTTTTTT
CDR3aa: CASSVGREDNTGELFF

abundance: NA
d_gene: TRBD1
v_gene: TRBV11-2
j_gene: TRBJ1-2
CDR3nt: TGTGCCAGCAGCACCCGACAGGGGTTAAGGGGCTACACCTTC
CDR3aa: CASSTRQGLRGYTF

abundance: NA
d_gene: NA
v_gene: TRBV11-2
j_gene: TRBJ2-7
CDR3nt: TGTGCCAGCAGTTCCCGAGGGAGGAGCTCCTACGAGCAGTACTTC
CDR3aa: CASSSRGRSSYEQYF

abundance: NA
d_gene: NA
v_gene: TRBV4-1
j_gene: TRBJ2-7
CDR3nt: TGCGCCAGCAGCCAAGGGGCTAGCTTGTCCTACGAGCAGTACTTC
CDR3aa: CASSQGASLSYEQYF

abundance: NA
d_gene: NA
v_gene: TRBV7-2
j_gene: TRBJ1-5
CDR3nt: TGTGCCAGCAGCTTAGTAGGGGTCGGTCGGCCCCAGCATTTT
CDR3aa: CASSLVGVGRPQHF

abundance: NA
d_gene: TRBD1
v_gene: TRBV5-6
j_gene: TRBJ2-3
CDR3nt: TGTGCCAGCAGCTCTCGCGACAGGGGGCGAACAGATACGCAGTATTTT
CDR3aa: CASSSRDRGRTDTQYF

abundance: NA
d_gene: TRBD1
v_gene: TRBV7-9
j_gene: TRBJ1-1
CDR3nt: TGTGCCAGCAGCTTAGAAACAGGGGCGAACACTGAAGCTTTCTTT
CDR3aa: CASSLETGANTEAFF

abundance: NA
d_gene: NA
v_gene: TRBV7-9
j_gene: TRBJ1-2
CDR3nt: TGTGCCAGCAGCGCTGGGGGGCGGGTAGGCTATGGCTACACCTTC
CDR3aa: CASSAGGRVGYGYTF

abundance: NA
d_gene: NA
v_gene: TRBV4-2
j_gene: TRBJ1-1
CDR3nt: TGTGCCAGCAGCCACATTTCCGGGGGTGACACTGAAGCTTTCTTT
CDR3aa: CASSHISGGDTEAFF

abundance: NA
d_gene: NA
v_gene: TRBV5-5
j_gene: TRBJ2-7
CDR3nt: TGTGCCAGCAGCTTGGCTTCAGGGTCCGAGCAGTACTTC
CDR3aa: CASSLASGSEQYF

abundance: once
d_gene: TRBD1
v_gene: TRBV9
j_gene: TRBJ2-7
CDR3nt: TGTGCCAGCAGCGCCCGGGACAGCCCCTACGAGCAGTACTTC
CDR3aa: CASSARDSPYEQYF

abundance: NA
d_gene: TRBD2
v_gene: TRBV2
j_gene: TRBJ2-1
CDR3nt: TGTGCCAGCAGGACCCAAGCGGGAGTACACAATGAGCAGTTCTTC
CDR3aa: CASRTQAGVHNEQFF

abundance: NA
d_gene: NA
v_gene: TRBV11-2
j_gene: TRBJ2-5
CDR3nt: TGTGCCAGCAGCTTATCAGGGAAAGAGACCCAGTACTTC
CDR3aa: CASSLSGKETQYF

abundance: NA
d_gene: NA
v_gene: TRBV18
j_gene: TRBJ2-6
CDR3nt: TGTGCCAGCTCACCCTCCGCGAACGGGGGAGGGGCCAACGTCCTGACTTTC
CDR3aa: CASSPSANGGGANVLTF

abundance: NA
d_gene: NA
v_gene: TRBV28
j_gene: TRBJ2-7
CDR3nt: TGTGCCAGCAGTTTCTGGCGGGACCTCTCCTACGAGCAGTACTTC
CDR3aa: CASSFWRDLSYEQYF

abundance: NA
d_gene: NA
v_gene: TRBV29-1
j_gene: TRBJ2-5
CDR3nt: TGCAGCGTTGGGCAGGTCGGTGAGACCCAGTACTTC
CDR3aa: CSVGQVGETQYF

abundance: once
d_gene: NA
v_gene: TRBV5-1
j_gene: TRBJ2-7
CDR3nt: TGCGCCACCGGCGAGCAGTACTTC
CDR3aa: CATGEQYF

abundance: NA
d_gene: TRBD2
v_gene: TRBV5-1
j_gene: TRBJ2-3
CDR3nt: TGCGCCAGCAGCCTACCCGGGAGGCGGGGAGATACGCAGTATTTT
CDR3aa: CASSLPGRRGDTQYF

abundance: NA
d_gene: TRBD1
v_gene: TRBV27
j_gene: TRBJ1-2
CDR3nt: TGTGCCAGCAGCCACAGGGGGCCCACCCCTATCGGTGGCTACACCTTC
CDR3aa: CASSHRGPTPIGGYTF

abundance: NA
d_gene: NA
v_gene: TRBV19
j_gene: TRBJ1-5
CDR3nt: TGTGCCAGTAGTAGGACATACAGAATTGGAAATCAGCCCCAGCATTTT
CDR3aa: CASSRTYRIGNQPQHF

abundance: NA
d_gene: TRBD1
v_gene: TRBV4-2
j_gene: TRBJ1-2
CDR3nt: TGTGCCAGCAGCACCCCCGGGACAGCTAACTATGGCTACACCTTC
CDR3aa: CASSTPGTANYGYTF

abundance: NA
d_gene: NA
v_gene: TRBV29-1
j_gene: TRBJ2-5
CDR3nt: TGCAGCGCTCCATGGATGCAAGAGACCCAGTACTTC
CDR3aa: CSAPWMQETQYF

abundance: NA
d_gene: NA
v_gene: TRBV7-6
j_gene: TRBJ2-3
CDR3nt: TGTGCCAGCAGCGACCGTACCCCTACGCAGTATTTT
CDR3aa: CASSDRTPTQYF

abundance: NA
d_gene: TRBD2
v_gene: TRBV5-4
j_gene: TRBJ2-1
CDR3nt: TGTGCCAGCAGCCCTATAGGACTAGCGGGAGATGAGCAGTTCTTC
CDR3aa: CASSPIGLAGDEQFF

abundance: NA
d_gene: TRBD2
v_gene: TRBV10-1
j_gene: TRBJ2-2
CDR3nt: TGCGCCAGCAGTGAGTCGCGGATTAGCGGGAAAGCCGGGGAGCTGTTTTTT
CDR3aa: CASSESRISGKAGELFF

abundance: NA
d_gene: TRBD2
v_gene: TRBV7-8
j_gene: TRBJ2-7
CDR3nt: TGTGCCAGCAGCTCGACTAGCGGGCACTTAACCTACGAGCAGTACTTC
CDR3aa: CASSSTSGHLTYEQYF

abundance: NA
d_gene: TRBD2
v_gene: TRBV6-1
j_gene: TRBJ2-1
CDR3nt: TGTGCCAGCAGTGATCTAGCGGGAGGGGCATACAATGAGCAGTTCTTC
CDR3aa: CASSDLAGGAYNEQFF

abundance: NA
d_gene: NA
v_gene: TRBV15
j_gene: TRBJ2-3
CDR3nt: TGTGCCACCAGGGCGGTATTTCGGATCCAGGAAGATACGCAGTATTTT
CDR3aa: CATRAVFRIQEDTQYF

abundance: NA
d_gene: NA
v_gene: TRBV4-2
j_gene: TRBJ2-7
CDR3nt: TGTGCCAGCAGCCAGGTAATACAGGGCCCACCGCTCGAGCAGTACTTC
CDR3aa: CASSQVIQGPPLEQYF

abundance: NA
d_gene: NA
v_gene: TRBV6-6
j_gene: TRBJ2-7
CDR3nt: TGTGCCAGCAAAGAATCCTACGAGCAGTACTTC
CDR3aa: CASKESYEQYF

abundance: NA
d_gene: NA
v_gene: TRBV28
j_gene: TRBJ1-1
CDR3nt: TGTGCCGGGACAACCTGGGGGAACACTGAAGCTTTCTTT
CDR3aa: CAGTTWGNTEAFF

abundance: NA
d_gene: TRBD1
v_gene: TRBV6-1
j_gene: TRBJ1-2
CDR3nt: TGTGCCAGCATAGGACAGGGGAGGAATTACTATGGCTACACCTTC
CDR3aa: CASIGQGRNYYGYTF

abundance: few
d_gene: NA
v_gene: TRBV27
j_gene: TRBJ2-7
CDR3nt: TGTGCCAGCAAGTTCTCGGCGGGGATGGGGTACTACGAGCAGTACTTC
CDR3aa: CASKFSAGMGYYEQYF

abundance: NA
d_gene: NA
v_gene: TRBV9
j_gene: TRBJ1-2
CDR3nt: TGTGCCAGCAGCGGCCCTCTAGGCTACACCTTC
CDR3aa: CASSGPLGYTF

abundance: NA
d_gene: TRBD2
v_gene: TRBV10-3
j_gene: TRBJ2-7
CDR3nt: TGTGCCATCCGGGCTAGCGGAGTTAGCTCCTACGAGCAGTACTTC
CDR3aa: CAIRASGVSSYEQYF

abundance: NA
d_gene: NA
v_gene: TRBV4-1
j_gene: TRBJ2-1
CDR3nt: TGCGCCAGCAGCCAAGCAGGGTACAATGAGCAGTTCTTC
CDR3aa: CASSQAGYNEQFF

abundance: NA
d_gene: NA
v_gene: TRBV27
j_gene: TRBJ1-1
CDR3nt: TGTGCCAGCAGGACCCCGGCAGGGGCTGACACTGAAGCTTTCTTT
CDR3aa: CASRTPAGADTEAFF

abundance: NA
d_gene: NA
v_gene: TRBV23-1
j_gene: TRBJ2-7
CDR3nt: TGCGCCAGCAGTCAGCCGAGACAGGGGTGGAGTAGCGGGAGATCCCACGAGCAGTACTTC
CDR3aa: CASSQPRQGWSSGRSHEQYF

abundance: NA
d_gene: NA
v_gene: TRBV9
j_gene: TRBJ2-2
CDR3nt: TGTGCCAGCAGTTCTAGCGTAGAATTTACCGGGGAGCTGTTTTTT
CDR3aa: CASSSSVEFTGELFF

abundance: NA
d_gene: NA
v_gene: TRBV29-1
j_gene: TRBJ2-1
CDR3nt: TGCAGCGTGGAGGGGGTTACCTACAATGAGCAGTTCTTC
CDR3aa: CSVEGVTYNEQFF

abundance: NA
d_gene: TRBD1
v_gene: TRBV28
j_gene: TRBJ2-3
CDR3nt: TGTGCCAGCAGTTCTCGCTACCGGGACAGTTACGGCACAGATACGCAGTATTTT
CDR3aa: CASSSRYRDSYGTDTQYF

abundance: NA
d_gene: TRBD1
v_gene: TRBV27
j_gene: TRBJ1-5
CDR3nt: TGTGCCAGCAGTTGGGGACAGGGGGGAGGCCAGCCCCAGCATTTT
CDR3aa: CASSWGQGGGQPQHF

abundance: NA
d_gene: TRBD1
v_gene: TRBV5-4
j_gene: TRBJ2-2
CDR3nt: TGTGCCAGCAGCCCGGGACAGGCGAACACCGGGGAGCTGTTTTTT
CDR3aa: CASSPGQANTGELFF

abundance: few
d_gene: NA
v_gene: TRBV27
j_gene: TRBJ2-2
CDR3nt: TGTGCCAGCAGTTTATCGGGGACCGGGGAGCTGTTTTTT
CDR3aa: CASSLSGTGELFF

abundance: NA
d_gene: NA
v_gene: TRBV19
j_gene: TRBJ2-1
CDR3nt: TGTGCCAGTAGTATAGGGCGGGGGCCCGGGAATGAGCAGTTCTTC
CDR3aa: CASSIGRGPGNEQFF